Each of the 21 T cell receptor beta chains below was sequenced from the same sample in a study of tumor-infiltrating lymphocytes in primary liver carcinoma (dated by TCRdb to the late 2010s). Sequenced on an Illumina HiSeq 2500. A constant-region primer and ProtoScript II reverse transcriptase were used to reverse-transcribe TCRbeta-specific cDNA from roughly 500 ng total RNA. The TCRbeta libraries were prepared through three rounds of nested multiplex PCR following a slightly modified ARM-PCR procedure. The first two PCR rounds used multiplex TRBV1-TRBV30 forward primers with a Cbeta reverse primer, each for about 10 cycles. TCRdb cleaned the public reads at Q25 with fastp, built clones with MiXCR and kept in-frame beta chains. Each entry merges the rows of one CDR3 protein and shows their most common DNA and genes. The sample table records approximately 330,000 distinct CDR3 sequences; 65% of these occur just once. Clones ranked in the top ten supply roughly 6% of the sample.

Blood RNA was extracted from unsorted whole blood with TRIzol reagent; germline DNA came from the DNeasy Blood & Tissue kit. Source material: peripheral blood. These receptor sequences come from a man aged 35-49 years with primary liver carcinoma and hepatitis B virus infection.

The chain links TRBV4-3 to TRBJ2-3, with D unclear. Trimming left V 2 bases short and J 4 bases short, with 4 bases between. Per the germline V gene, CDR1 is LGHNA and CDR2 is YSLEER. The CDR3 extends over 12 amino acids. The CDR3 bases are TGCGCCAGCAGCCAATCCCCAGATACGCAGTATTTT. Its protein product is CASSQSPDTQYF.

This clonotype occurred many times. The chain has TRBV11-3 and TRBJ2-1; TRBD1 aligns across 7 bases. V lost 8 bases to trimming and J lost 4 bases; unmatched junction nucleotides: 2. Germline CDR1 and CDR2: SGHNT and YENEEA. This CDR3 is built from 12 residues. Here the CDR3 reads CASGTAYNEQFF. The CDR3 DNA reads as TGTGCCAGCGGGACAGCTTACAATGAGCAGTTCTTC.

This chain connects TRBV5-6 to TRBJ2-3, with a tentative D call TRBD1 (6 bases). The germline V and J ends were trimmed by 0 bases and 3 bases, with 11 bases remaining between them. Germline V lookup: CDR1 SGHDT, CDR2 YYEEEE. The CDR3 spans 15 residues. CDR3 DNA: TGTGCCAGCAGCTTGGAGACAGGAAGAACAGATACGCAGTATTTT. It specifies CASSLETGRTDTQYF.

About this clonotype itself: The CDR3 ends on some other residue instead of the conserved phenylalanine or tryptophan, so this is likely a read error. The chain employs TRBV7-8 and TRBJ2-4; a weak D match, TRBD2 (5 bases). V gave up 7 bases and J gave up 4 bases, with 11 bases separating them. Germline V gene lookup returns CDR1 SGHVS and CDR2 FQNEAQ. The CDR3 covers 13 residues. The chain's CDR3 is CASTTRGKNIQYL. The DNA for the CDR3 is TGTGCCAGCACCACCCGCGGGAAAAACATTCAGTACCTC.

This sequence joins TRBV25-1 and TRBJ1-4, with a weak D call TRBD1 (6 bases). V lost 4 bases to trimming and J lost 6 bases, with 15 bases between them. This CDR3 comprises 15 residues. Germline V gene sequence: CDR1 MGHDK, CDR2 SYGVNS. Written as DNA, the CDR3 is TGTGCCAGCAGTGGGTGGACAGAGGACGATGAAAAACTGTTTTTT. It specifies CASSGWTEDDEKLFF.

Remarks on this clonotype: The CDR3 does not end in the conserved phenylalanine or tryptophan, so this is likely a read error. V gene TRBV11-2 combines with J gene TRBJ2-5; D remains unclear. The CDR3 sequence is 12 residues long. Germline V gene sequence: CDR1 SGHAT, CDR2 FQNNGV. CDR3 sequence (DNA): TGTGCTAGCAGCCTACTTGGGGAGACCCAGTACTCC. Residues: CASSLLGETQYS.

This CDR3 is CAWSVHTSRRPYNEQFF. CDR3 DNA sequence: TGTGCCTGGAGTGTTCACACTAGCCGGAGACCCTACAATGAGCAGTTCTTC. The rearrangement joins TRBV30 to TRBJ2-1, with D perhaps matching TRBD2 (6 bases). CDR1 and CDR2 (germline): GTSNPN, SVGIG (reference sequence). The CDR3 loop spans 17 amino acids. Trimming removed 0 bases from V and 2 bases from J, with 17 bases in between.

The V gene is TRBV19, the J gene TRBJ2-3; no definite D call. Looked up from germline, CDR1 is LNHDA and CDR2 is SQIVND (reference sequence). This CDR3 contains 14 residues. Deletions cut 5 bases from V and 4 bases from J, with 13 bases between. CDR3 nucleotide sequence: TGTGCCAGTAGTCCCGGACGGCATCCAGATACGCAGTATTTT. It yields the protein CASSPGRHPDTQYF.

In this sample, this clonotype is medium-sized. The chain uses TRBV11-2 and TRBJ2-2; no clear D. CDR1 and CDR2 from the germline V gene are SGHAT and FQNNGV. The V and J ends lost 4 bases and 7 bases respectively, with 10 bases between them. CDR3 length equals 13 residues. CDR3 nucleotides: TGTGCCAGCAGCTCTCAGACTGGCGGGGAGCTGTTTTTT. It specifies CASSSQTGGELFF.

This clonotype was recorded many times. V usage is TRBV11-2 and J usage is TRBJ1-6; 7 bases are a match to TRBD1. The CDR3 spans 18 residues. CDR1 is SGHAT and CDR2 is FQNNGV in the germline V gene. The V gene end was trimmed by 5 bases and the J gene end by 0 bases; junction bases not matched to a gene: 10. CDR3 amino acids: CASSPGQSPGSYNSPLHF. In nucleotides, the CDR3 is TGTGCCAGCAGCCCGGGACAGAGTCCAGGCTCCTATAATTCACCCCTCCACTTT. Filled out from reference TRBV11-2 and TRBJ1-6, the complete variable domain reads EAGVAQSPRYKIIEKRQSVAFWCNPISGHATLYWYQQILGQGPKLLIQFQNNGVVDDSQLPKDRFSAERLKGVDSTLKIQPAKLEDSAVYLCASSPGQSPGSYNSPLHFGNGTRLTVT.

Comment on this clonotype: Just one base apart from a much larger clone, this may be a read error. The J gene is TRBJ1-1, the V gene TRBV6-1; the D gene is possibly TRBD1 (5 bases). V was clipped by 8 bases and J by 3 bases, with 13 bases between them. There are 13 residues in the CDR3. Germline V gives CDR1 MNHNS, CDR2 SASEGT. CDR3 region: CASGAGRDTEAFF. Written as DNA, the CDR3 is TGTGCCAGCGGGGCGGGGAGGGACACTGAAGCTTTCTTT.

This clonotype was seen just once. The junction does not match germline at one end; this may be a read error. This rearrangement joins TRBV11-2 to TRBJ2-1; D is unclear. The CDR3 is 16 residues long. CDR1 SGHAT and CDR2 FQNNGV come from the germline V gene. CDR3 DNA: TGTACCAGCAGCTTAGCAACGGTAGTTATTTCCAATGAGCAGTTCTTC. Encoded protein: CTSSLATVVISNEQFF.

A word on this clonotype: No conserved phenylalanine or tryptophan is present at the end of the CDR3, so a read error is the likely explanation. This chain joins TRBV11-1 and TRBJ1-1; possible D gene TRBD1, 6 bases. This CDR3 has 14 residues. CDR1 and CDR2 from the germline V gene are SGHAT and FQDESV (reference sequence). Written as DNA, the CDR3 is TGTGCCAGCACCTTAGCGGGGGCGAACACTGAAGCTTTCCTT. This sequence encodes CASTLAGANTEAFL.

As for this clonotype: A much larger clone lies a single base off, so this may be a read error. This chain uses TRBV6-2 or TRBV6-3 with TRBJ1-2; 7 bases are shared with TRBD1. CDR3 size: 14 residues. Per germline, CDR1 MNHEY and CDR2 SVGEGT. The CDR3 DNA is TGTGCCAGCAGTTCGGGACAGCACCACTATAGCTACACCTTC. Translated: CASSSGQHHYSYTF.

The rearrangement links TRBV24-1 to TRBJ2-2; 8 bases fit TRBD2. Germline V gene lookup returns CDR1 KGHDR and CDR2 SFDVKD. The V gene end was trimmed by 1 base and the J gene end by 6 bases; junction bases not matched to a gene: 6. The CDR3 has 16 amino acids. DNA for the CDR3: TGTGCCACCAGTGATTTTCGAGCGGGAGTTCCCGGGGAGCTGTTTTTT. Residues: CATSDFRAGVPGELFF.

For this clonotype: A read error is possible here, since a much larger clone lies one base away. V usage is TRBV5-5 and J usage is TRBJ2-5; 7 positions agree with TRBD1. Germline lookup yields CDR1 SGHKS and CDR2 YYEKEE (reference sequence). The CDR3 runs 14 residues. With 4 bases clipped from V and 1 base from J, the junction kept 4 bases outside the gene matches. The CDR3 nucleotides are TGTGCCAGCAGCCTTAACAGGGGCCAAGAGACCCAGTACTTC. Amino acids: CASSLNRGQETQYF.

With respect to this clonotype: The junction differs from germline at one of its ends, possibly a read error. The genes are TRBV12-3 or TRBV12-4 and TRBJ2-5; D ambiguous. The CDR3 consists of 13 residues. The CDR3 loop is CDSSSPSRETRYF. The DNA of the CDR3 is TGTGACAGCAGTTCACCCTCCCGAGAGACCCGGTACTTC.

This clonotype has just a few counts. The chain is built from TRBV18 and TRBJ2-7, with a weak D call TRBD1 (5 bases). Germline loops: CDR1 KGHSH, CDR2 LQKENI. The length of the CDR3 is 14 residues. V lost 2 bases and J lost 0, with 8 bases in between. CDR3 bases: TGTGCCAGCTCACCAGGGGCTACCTCCTACGAGCAGTACTTC. This encodes CASSPGATSYEQYF.

Concerning this clonotype: A much larger clonotype is one base distant, so this may be a read error. V gene TRBV4-2 combines with J gene TRBJ2-1; 7 bases fit TRBD1. Germline V gives CDR1 LGHNA, CDR2 YNFKEQ. The CDR3 length is 15 residues. The chain's CDR3 is CASREGQSSYSEQFF. CDR3 bases: TGTGCCAGCAGAGAGGGACAGAGCTCCTACAGTGAGCAGTTCTTC.

Concerning this clonotype itself: A much larger clone sits a single nucleotide away, making a read error possible. The chain recombines TRBV6-2 or TRBV6-3 with TRBJ1-2; 7 positions match TRBD1. The CDR3 spans 13 residues. Germline V gene data show CDR1 as MNHEY and CDR2 as SVGEGT. The CDR3 region has the DNA TGTGTCAGCAGTCACCGGGACAGCTATGGCTACACCTTC. Translation: CVSSHRDSYGYTF.

The chain joins TRBV2 to TRBJ2-7; 8 bases fit TRBD2. J lost 3 bases, V lost 7 bases, and 8 bases had no gene match. Germline CDR1 reads SNHLY; CDR2 reads FYNNEI. The CDR3 sequence is 14 residues long. DNA for the CDR3: TGTGCCAGCATGACGGGAGGGGGTTACTACGAGCAGTACTTC. Translated: CASMTGGGYYEQYF. Full variable domain (outside the CDR3, taken from reference TRBV2 and TRBJ2-7): EPEVTQTPSHQVTQMGQEVILRCVPISNHLYFYWYRQILGQKVEFLVSFYNNEISEKSEIFDDQFSVERPDGSNFTLKIRSTKLEDSAMYFCASMTGGGYYEQYFGPGTRLTVT.